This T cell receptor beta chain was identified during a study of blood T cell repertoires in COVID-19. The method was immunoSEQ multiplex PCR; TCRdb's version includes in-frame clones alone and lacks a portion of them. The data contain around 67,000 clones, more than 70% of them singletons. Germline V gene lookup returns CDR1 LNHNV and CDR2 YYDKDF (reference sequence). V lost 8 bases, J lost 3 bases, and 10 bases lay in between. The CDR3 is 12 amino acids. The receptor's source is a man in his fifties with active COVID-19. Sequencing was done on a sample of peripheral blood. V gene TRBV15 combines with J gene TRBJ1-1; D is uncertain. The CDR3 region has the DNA TGTGCCACCCTACATGGAGACACTGAAGCTTTCTTT. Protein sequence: CATLHGDTEAFF.